This T cell receptor (beta chain) was documented in a study of T cells in Graves' hyperthyroidism and ophthalmopathy. CDR3 length: 17 residues. Deletions cut 4 bases from V and 5 bases from J, with 24 bases between. Germline V gene lookup returns CDR1 SGHRS and CDR2 YFSETQ. This clonotype was counted between two and nine times. RNA transcripts yielded amplified TCR beta CDR3 regions. Researchers ran a first-round RT-PCR on the TCR CDR3 using the HTBI primer set. TCRdb re-analysed the multiplex PCR reads in MiXCR, keeping a single row per CDR3 protein. Of hundreds of thousands of distinct CDR3 sequences listed, about 15% were seen once; the top ten hold 4.5% to 6%. The hyperthyroidism patients had all been newly diagnosed, and their disease duration was under 2 months. Their ages ranged from 18 to 65 years. Fresh 10 ml peripheral blood yielded PBMCs.

This sequence originates from a woman in her thirties with Graves' hyperthyroidism that later progressed to Graves' ophthalmopathy. The sample consisted of blood. This sequence joins TRBV5-1 and TRBJ2-5; D might be TRBD2 (5 bases). Here the CDR3 reads CASSGSAGLQIGETQYF. CDR3 DNA sequence: TGCGCCAGCAGCGGGTCAGCTGGACTCCAAATCGGGGAGACCCAGTACTTC.